This passage covers 21 T cell receptor beta chains from one sample sequenced in a study of vaccination effects on CD4 cells after COVID-19. The data were produced by immunoSEQ multiplex PCR, yet TCRdb's version contains in-frame clones alone and is incomplete. The table lists 60,000 to 65,000 clones, about 71% of them singletons. In the ViraFEST assay, antigen-specific CD4+ clonotypes were identified by expansion after peptide-pool stimulation. With 10 days of culture completed, CD4+ T cells were isolated. Each vaccine recipient was nucleocapsid antibody negative and had no prior SARS-CoV-2 infection. Their antigens are not known. The sequencing used CD4+ T cells from PBMCs cultured with HCoV-OC43 spike peptides, collected before COVID-19 vaccination. Regarding subset: HCoV-OC43 spike overlapping peptide pool stimulation. Receptors were obtained from a human donor who received a COVID-19 vaccine.

This chain uses TRBV18 with TRBJ1-4; D remains unclear. The length of the CDR3 is 14 residues. The V and J ends lost 1 base and 0 bases respectively, with 3 bases between them. Germline loops: CDR1 KGHSH, CDR2 LQKENI. CDR3 in amino acids: CASSPRATNEKLFF. The CDR3 nucleotides read TGTGCCAGCTCACCACGGGCAACTAATGAAAAACTGTTTTTT.

V gene TRBV20-1 combines with J gene TRBJ2-4; D gene unclear. CDR3 length: 11 amino acids. V lost 6 bases and J 15 bases, leaving 18 bases between the germline ends. The V gene's germline CDR1 is DFQATT and CDR2 SNEGSKA (reference sequence). The CDR3 region is CSAPAQNMAYF. The CDR3 nucleotides are TGCAGTGCCCCGGCCCAAAATATGGCGTACTTC.

This clone was recorded once. The rearrangement uses TRBV5-8 and TRBJ1-1; TRBD1 matches at 9 bases. CDR3 length: 15 amino acids. CDR1 and CDR2 (germline): SGHTS, YDEGEE. V shed 1 base, J shed 5 bases, and the junction held 6 bases outside the gene matches. In DNA form, the CDR3 reads TGTGCCAGCAGCTTGATCGGACAGGGGAGTACTGAAGCTTTCTTT. It translates to CASSLIGQGSTEAFF.

The chain combines TRBV6-2 or TRBV6-3 with TRBJ1-4; weak D call: TRBD1 (5 bases). The CDR3 is 12 residues long. V shed 0 bases and J shed 13 bases, with 9 bases lying between them. Germline values: CDR1 MNHEY, CDR2 SVGEGT. This CDR3 is CASSYSRGVLFF. CDR3 DNA: TGTGCCAGCAGTTACTCGCGAGGGGTACTGTTTTTT.

CDR3 in amino acids: CAWSGQWQFSPLHF. The CDR3 coding sequence is TGTGCCTGGAGTGGACAGTGGCAATTTTCACCCCTCCACTTT. The chain carries TRBV30 and TRBJ1-6, with D tentatively TRBD1 (5 bases). Per the germline V gene, CDR1 is GTSNPN and CDR2 is SVGIG (reference sequence). This CDR3 is 14 amino acids long. V was trimmed by 1 base and J by 9 bases, leaving 13 bases between them.

The rearrangement uses TRBV2 and TRBJ2-2, with D uncertain. The ends were cut back, 6 bases at V and 1 base at J, with 9 bases in the middle. CDR1 is SNHLY and CDR2 is FYNNEI in the germline V gene. The CDR3 has 14 residues. In DNA, the CDR3 is TGTGCCAGCAGGGCCGACGTGAACACCGGGGAGCTGTTTTTT. It is translated as CASRADVNTGELFF.

This chain uses TRBV6-2 or TRBV6-3 with TRBJ1-5, with D unclear. This CDR3 has 13 amino acids. V shed 5 bases and J shed 6 bases, with 11 bases lying between them. The V gene's germline CDR1 is MNHEY and CDR2 SVGEGT. The chain's CDR3 is CASSVTGGQPQHF. CDR3 nucleotide sequence: TGTGCCAGCAGTGTGACTGGTGGTCAGCCCCAGCATTTT.

Only a few counts were recorded for this clone. The chain joins TRBV21-1 to TRBJ2-7; TRBD1 is the table's D call, not checked against the DNA. TRBV21-1 has pseudogene status. CDR3 size: 16 residues. In nucleotides, the CDR3 is TGTGCCAGCAGCTGCCCGAGACATCGCTACTCCTACGAGCAGTACGTC. Its translation is CASSCPRHRYSYEQYV.

The CDR3 DNA follows: TGTGCCAGCAGCTTACGGGGTAGGTACGAGCAGTACGTC. Translation: CASSLRGRYEQYV. J is TRBJ2-7 and V is TRBV7-2; possible D gene TRBD2, 5 bases. V was pared by 2 bases and J by 4 bases, with 9 bases between. Germline V CDR1 and CDR2: SGHTA, FQGNSA. This CDR3 contains 13 residues.

The V and J genes are TRBV28 and TRBJ2-7; no clear D. CDR1 MDHEN and CDR2 SYDVKM come from the germline V gene. Trimming shortened V by 5 bases and J by 1 base, and 12 bases separated the two germline ends. This CDR3 has 14 residues. The CDR3 bases are TGTGCCAGCAGTCCCCAACGGTTGTCCTACGAGCAGTACGTC. This codes for CASSPQRLSYEQYV.

The rearrangement links TRBV7-3 to TRBJ1-2; 7 bases agree with TRBD1. The CDR3 consists of 13 residues. V shed 2 bases, J shed 6 bases, and the junction held 3 bases outside the gene matches. Germline CDR1 is SGHTA and CDR2 is FQGTGA. The CDR3 coding sequence is TGTGCCAGCAGCTTAGGAACAGGGGATGGCTACACCTTC. This translates into CASSLGTGDGYTF.

This clone has a single count. One junction end disagrees with the germline gene, perhaps due to a read error. The gene calls are TRBV28 and TRBJ2-3; 8 bases are shared with TRBD2. Germline-derived CDR1 and CDR2 are MDHEN and SYDVKM. This CDR3 has 17 residues. CDR3: CASSPPAGTSGTDTQYF. The DNA of the CDR3 is TGTGCCAGCAGTCCCCCTGCGGGGACTAGTGGCACCGATACGCAGTATTTT.

The CDR3 sequence is CASSLAGVGADTQYF. The CDR3 coding sequence is TGCGCCAGCAGCTTGGCCGGCGTGGGGGCAGATACGCAGTATTTT. The chain couples TRBV5-1 to TRBJ2-3, with D perhaps assigned TRBD1 or TRBD2 (5 bases each). The CDR3 extends over 15 amino acids. Germline-derived CDR1 and CDR2 are SGHRS and YFSETQ. V was pared by 0 bases and J by 4 bases, with 12 bases between.

This rearrangement joins TRBV30 to TRBJ1-4; tentative D call: TRBD1 (5 bases). This CDR3 is 14 amino acids long. The germline V and J ends were trimmed by 0 bases and 7 bases, with 12 bases remaining between them. Germline V gene lookup returns CDR1 GTSNPN and CDR2 SVGIG (reference sequence). The CDR3 spells CAWSVGQGFEKLFF. In nucleotides, the CDR3 is TGTGCCTGGAGTGTCGGGCAGGGATTTGAAAAACTGTTTTTT. The full variable domain, completed using reference TRBV30 and TRBJ1-4, is SQTIHQWPATLVQPVGSPLSLECTVEGTSNPNLYWYRQAAGRGLQLLFYSVGIGQISSEVPQNLSASRPQDRQFILSSKKLLLSDSGFYLCAWSVGQGFEKLFFGSGTQLSVL.

The V call is TRBV6-6, the J call TRBJ2-1; TRBD1 or TRBD2 may be the D gene (6 bases each). This CDR3 region has 13 residues. The germline V and J ends were trimmed by 9 bases and 0 bases, with 9 bases remaining between them. Germline V gives CDR1 MNHNY, CDR2 SVGAGI (reference sequence). Here the CDR3 reads CASGGHSYNEQFF. The CDR3 nucleotides read TGTGCCAGTGGGGGGCACTCCTACAATGAGCAGTTCTTC.

This chain uses TRBV25-1 with TRBJ2-5; 8 nucleotides match TRBD2. Germline V gives CDR1 MGHDK, CDR2 SYGVNS. Trimming took 4 bases from V and 1 from J; bases not matched to a gene: 5. This CDR3 has 15 residues. CDR3 coding DNA: TGTGCCAGCAGTGTTAGCGGGGCGCTCCAAGAGACCCAGTACTTC. It codes for CASSVSGALQETQYF. Using reference TRBV25-1 and TRBJ2-5 for the parts outside the CDR3, the full variable domain is EADIYQTPRYLVIGTGKKITLECSQTMGHDKMYWYQQDPGMELHLIHYSYGVNSTEKGDLSSESTVSRIRTEHFPLTLESARPSHTSQYLCASSVSGALQETQYFGPGTRLLVL.

J is TRBJ2-3 and V is TRBV5-1; TRBD1 agrees at 8 bases. Germline V gene lookup returns CDR1 SGHRS and CDR2 YFSETQ. Germline trimming cut 0 bases from V and 5 bases from J; bases unmatched to any gene: 11. The CDR3 spans 17 residues. CDR3 nucleotides: TGCGCCAGCAGCTTGGGGGTCAGGGGGCAGGGTGGAGATACGCAGTATTTT. Amino acid sequence: CASSLGVRGQGGDTQYF.

This clone came up a few times. V usage is TRBV15 and J usage is TRBJ1-6; no firm D call. This CDR3 is built from 15 residues. Germline CDR1 reads LNHNV; CDR2 reads YYDKDF (reference sequence). V was pared by 0 bases and J by 14 bases, with 17 bases between. The CDR3 sequence is CATSREPSKWLALHF. The CDR3 region has the DNA TGTGCCACCAGCAGAGAACCCTCCAAGTGGTTGGCCCTCCACTTT.

The table lists this clone with a count of one. The chain uses TRBV4-3 and TRBJ2-1; possibly TRBD2 for D (5 bases). This CDR3 has 13 amino acids. Germline V lookup: CDR1 LGHNA, CDR2 YSLEER. Trimming shortened V by 0 bases and J by 9 bases, and 9 bases separated the two germline ends. The CDR3 loop reads CASSQEWTGEQFF. The CDR3 DNA reads as TGCGCCAGCAGCCAAGAATGGACTGGTGAGCAGTTCTTC.

The chain links TRBV5-8 to TRBJ2-3, with 16 positions matching TRBD2. The trim removed 7 bases at V and 3 bases at J, leaving 14 bases unmatched. Germline CDR1 reads SGHTS; CDR2 reads YDEGEE. CDR3 length: 19 amino acids. The CDR3 region has the DNA TGTGCCAGCCCGACGGGACTAGCGGGGGGGATTTCAGCGACAGATACGCAGTATTTT. Protein sequence: CASPTGLAGGISATDTQYF.

V usage is TRBV19 and J usage is TRBJ2-3; D gene ambiguous. The V gene's germline CDR1 is LNHDA and CDR2 SQIVND (reference sequence). The CDR3 contains 16 residues. Trimming pared 5 bases from V and 2 bases from J, leaving 17 bases between. CDR3 nucleotide sequence: TGTGCCAGTAGTCTCGTGGCACCCCCTGCCACAGATACGCAGTATTTT. It translates to CASSLVAPPATDTQYF.